These 12 T cell receptor beta chains came from one sample sequenced in a study of blood T cell repertoires in COVID-19. Some clones are missing from TCRdb's copy, which holds only in-frame ones; the method was immunoSEQ multiplex PCR. The sample includes a few hundred thousand clones, around 85% of them seen just once. The sequenced material came from peripheral blood. The receptors shown here come from a woman younger than 35 with acute or convalescent COVID-19.

As concerns this clone: Its ends do not fully match the called genes, so a read error is possible. V usage is TRBV3-1 (or the pseudogene TRBV3-2) and J usage is TRBJ2-5; D not certain. CDR1 is LGHDT, CDR2 YNNKEL, per germline (reference sequence). The CDR3 runs to 12 residues. DNA of the CDR3: TGTGCCAGCAGTCAAGCTCAAGAGACCCAGTACTTC. Its translation: CASSQAQETQYF.

This rearrangement joins TRBV5-6 to TRBJ2-7; 8 bases fit TRBD1. The CDR3 loop spans 15 amino acids. CDR1 is SGHDT and CDR2 is YYEEEE in the germline V gene. Unmatched junction bases numbered 8, after V lost 2 bases and J lost 4 bases. The CDR3 sequence is CASSFGAGQGYEQYF. The CDR3 DNA reads TGTGCCAGCAGCTTTGGCGCCGGACAGGGTTACGAGCAGTACTTC.

The V gene is TRBV13, the J gene TRBJ1-2; 9 positions match TRBD1. V shed 8 bases, J shed 6 bases, and the junction held 4 bases outside the gene matches. The length of the CDR3 is 12 residues. Germline V gene sequence: CDR1 PRHDT, CDR2 FYEKMQ (reference sequence). The DNA for the CDR3 is TGTGCCAGCGATACAGGGGGCGATGGCTACACCTTC. It specifies CASDTGGDGYTF.

The J gene is TRBJ2-2, the V gene TRBV30, with TRBD1 as a possible D gene (5 bases). This CDR3 has 13 residues. V lost 3 bases, J lost 1 base, and 6 bases lay in between. Germline lookup yields CDR1 GTSNPN and CDR2 SVGIG (reference sequence). CDR3 nucleotide sequence: TGTGCCTGGAGGACAGAGAACACCGGGGAGCTGTTTTTT. Encoded protein: CAWRTENTGELFF.

The chain links TRBV6-4 to TRBJ1-3; D remains unclear. Trimming removed 6 bases at V and 0 bases at J, with 18 bases between. CDR3 size: 17 residues. CDR1 is MRHNA and CDR2 is SNTAGT in the germline V gene. CDR3 protein: CASRPGEGRFSGNTIYF. The CDR3 DNA follows: TGTGCCAGCAGGCCGGGCGAGGGCAGATTCTCTGGAAACACCATATATTTT.

A remark on this clone: The same CDR3 also results from other DNA sequences found in this sample. As DNA, the CDR3 is TGTGCCAGCAGAAACAGTAACACTGAAGCTTTCTTT. This sequence encodes CASRNSNTEAFF. The J gene is TRBJ1-1, the V gene TRBV27; D gene unclear. The CDR3 consists of 12 residues. The V end lost 6 bases, the J end lost 2 bases, and 7 bases lay between the germline ends. From germline, CDR1 is MNHEY and CDR2 SMNVEV (reference sequence).

The V gene is TRBV7-9, the J gene TRBJ2-3; 7 nucleotides agree with TRBD2. From germline, CDR1 is SEHNR and CDR2 FQNEAQ (reference sequence). This CDR3 comprises 14 residues. V was pared by 8 bases and J by 4 bases, with 9 bases of the junction left unmatched. CDR3 bases: TGTGCCAGCTACATGGGGGGGAGTGCAGATACGCAGTATTTT. Amino acids: CASYMGGSADTQYF.

The chain joins TRBV27 to TRBJ2-1; D is perhaps TRBD1 (5 bases). The germline V gene has CDR1 MNHEY and CDR2 SMNVEV (reference sequence). Trimming removed 3 bases at V and 9 bases at J, with 18 bases between. The CDR3 sequence is 15 residues long. Written as DNA, the CDR3 is TGTGCCAGCAGTTTTAGATGGGCAGGGAAGGGTGAGCAGTTCTTC. Its translation is CASSFRWAGKGEQFF.

This chain uses TRBV7-2 with TRBJ1-2; 7 bases match TRBD1. V shed 5 bases, J shed 4 bases, and the junction held 7 bases outside the gene matches. Germline loops: CDR1 SGHTA, CDR2 FQGNSA. The CDR3 loop spans 14 amino acids. CDR3 in amino acids: CASSLSGTVYGYTF. In nucleotides, the CDR3 is TGTGCCAGCAGCCTATCCGGGACAGTCTATGGCTACACCTTC.

CDR3: CAFSPLGRGTDTQYF. CDR3 bases: TGTGCCTTCTCTCCCTTGGGCAGGGGCACAGATACGCAGTATTTT. The chain links TRBV30 to TRBJ2-3; perhaps TRBD1 as D (5 bases). Per germline, CDR1 GTSNPN and CDR2 SVGIG (reference sequence). V was shortened by 7 bases and J by 1 base, with 18 bases between the two germline ends. The CDR3 has 15 residues.

The rearrangement links TRBV19 to TRBJ2-3; no clear D gene. The CDR3 spans 14 residues. The germline V and J ends were trimmed by 5 bases and 4 bases, with 13 bases remaining between them. Germline assignment: CDR1 LNHDA and CDR2 SQIVND (reference sequence). The DNA for the CDR3 is TGTGCCAGTAGTCCCGAGATCTCGCCAGATACGCAGTATTTT. Its protein product is CASSPEISPDTQYF.

The CDR3 DNA reads as TGTGCCAGCAGCCTCGACAGGGCTTATGGCTACACCTTC. Its translation is CASSLDRAYGYTF. The chain carries TRBV28 and TRBJ1-2; 7 nucleotides line up with TRBD1. The trim removed 6 bases at V and 5 bases at J, leaving 6 bases unmatched. Germline CDR1 is MDHEN and CDR2 is SYDVKM. This CDR3 is built from 13 residues.